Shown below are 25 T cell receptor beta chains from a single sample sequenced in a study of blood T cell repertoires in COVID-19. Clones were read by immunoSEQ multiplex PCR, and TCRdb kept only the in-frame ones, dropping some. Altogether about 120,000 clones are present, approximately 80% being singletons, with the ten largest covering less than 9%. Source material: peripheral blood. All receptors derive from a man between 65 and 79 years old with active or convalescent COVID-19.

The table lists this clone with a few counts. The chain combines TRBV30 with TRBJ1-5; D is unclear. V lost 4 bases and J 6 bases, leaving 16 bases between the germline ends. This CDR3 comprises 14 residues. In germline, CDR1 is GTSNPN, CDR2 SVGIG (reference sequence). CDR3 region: CAWTPGTLGQPQHF. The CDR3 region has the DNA TGTGCCTGGACCCCAGGAACCTTAGGTCAGCCCCAGCATTTT.

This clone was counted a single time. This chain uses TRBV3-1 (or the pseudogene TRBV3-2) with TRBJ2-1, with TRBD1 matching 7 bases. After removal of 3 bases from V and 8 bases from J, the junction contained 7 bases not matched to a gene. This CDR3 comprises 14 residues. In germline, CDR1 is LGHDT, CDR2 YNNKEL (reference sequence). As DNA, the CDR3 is TGTGCCAGCAGCCAGACAAGGGGGCGGGATGAGCAGTTCTTC. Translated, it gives CASSQTRGRDEQFF.

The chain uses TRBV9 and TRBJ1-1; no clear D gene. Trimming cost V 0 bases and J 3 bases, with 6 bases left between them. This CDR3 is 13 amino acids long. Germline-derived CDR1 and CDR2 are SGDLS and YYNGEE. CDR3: CASSVEPDTEAFF. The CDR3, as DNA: TGTGCCAGCAGCGTAGAACCGGACACTGAAGCTTTCTTT. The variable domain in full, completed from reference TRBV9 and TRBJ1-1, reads DSGVTQTPKHLITATGQRVTLRCSPRSGDLSVYWYQQSLDQGLQFLIQYYNGEERAKGNILERFSAQQFPDLHSELNLSSLELGDSALYFCASSVEPDTEAFFGQGTRLTVV.

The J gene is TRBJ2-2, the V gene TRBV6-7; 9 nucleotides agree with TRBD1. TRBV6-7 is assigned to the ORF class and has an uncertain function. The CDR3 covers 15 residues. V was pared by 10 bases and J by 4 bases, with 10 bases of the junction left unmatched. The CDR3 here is CATLTGGVVTGELFF. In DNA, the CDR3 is TGTGCCACCCTTACAGGGGGCGTTGTCACCGGGGAGCTGTTTTTT.

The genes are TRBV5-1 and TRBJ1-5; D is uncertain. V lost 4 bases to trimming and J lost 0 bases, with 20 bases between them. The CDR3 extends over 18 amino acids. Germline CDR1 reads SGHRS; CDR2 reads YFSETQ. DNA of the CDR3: TGCGCCAGCAGCACTGAGGGCGGGAGTCCCTATAGCAATCAGCCCCAGCATTTT. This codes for CASSTEGGSPYSNQPQHF.

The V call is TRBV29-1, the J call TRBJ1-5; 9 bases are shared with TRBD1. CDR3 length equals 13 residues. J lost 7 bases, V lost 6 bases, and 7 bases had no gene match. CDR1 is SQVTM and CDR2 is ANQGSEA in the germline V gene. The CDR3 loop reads CSVGDDRGQPQHF. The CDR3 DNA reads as TGCAGCGTGGGAGACGACAGGGGGCAGCCCCAGCATTTT.

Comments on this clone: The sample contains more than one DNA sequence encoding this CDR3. The CDR3 nucleotides read TGCAGTGCTAGTCTAGGGGTAGGACAGCCCCAGCATTTT. Its translation is CSASLGVGQPQHF. The chain links TRBV20-1 to TRBJ1-5, with D possibly being TRBD1 (5 bases). CDR1 DFQATT and CDR2 SNEGSKA come from the germline V gene (reference sequence). The CDR3 is made up of 13 amino acids. The V and J ends lost 3 bases and 7 bases respectively, with 13 bases between them.

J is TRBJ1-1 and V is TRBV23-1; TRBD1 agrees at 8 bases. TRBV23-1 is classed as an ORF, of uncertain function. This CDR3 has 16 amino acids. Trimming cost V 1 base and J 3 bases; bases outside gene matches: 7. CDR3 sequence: CASSQYPGGVDTEAFF. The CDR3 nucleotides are TGCGCCAGCAGTCAATATCCAGGGGGCGTAGACACTGAAGCTTTCTTT.

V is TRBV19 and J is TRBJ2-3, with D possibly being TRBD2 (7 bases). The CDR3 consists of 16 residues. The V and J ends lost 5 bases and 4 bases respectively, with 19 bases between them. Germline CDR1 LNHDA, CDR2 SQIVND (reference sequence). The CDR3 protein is CASSPIGGGLADTQYF. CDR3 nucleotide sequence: TGTGCCAGTAGTCCTATTGGGGGGGGGCTGGCAGATACGCAGTATTTT.

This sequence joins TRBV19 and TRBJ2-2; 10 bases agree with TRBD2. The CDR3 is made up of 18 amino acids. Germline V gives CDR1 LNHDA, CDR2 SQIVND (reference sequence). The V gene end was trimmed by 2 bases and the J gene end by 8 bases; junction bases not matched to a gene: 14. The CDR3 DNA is TGTGCCAGTAGTATATCTCTAGCGGGAGCCTCTGCAGAAGGGGAGCTGTTTTTT. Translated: CASSISLAGASAEGELFF.

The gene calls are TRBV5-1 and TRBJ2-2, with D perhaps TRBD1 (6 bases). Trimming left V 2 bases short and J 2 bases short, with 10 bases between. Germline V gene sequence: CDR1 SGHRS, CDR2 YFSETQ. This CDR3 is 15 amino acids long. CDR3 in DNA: TGCGCCAGCAGCTTAAAACAGGGAAACACCGGGGAGCTGTTTTTT. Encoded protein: CASSLKQGNTGELFF. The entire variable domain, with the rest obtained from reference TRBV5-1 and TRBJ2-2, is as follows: KAGVTQTPRYLIKTRGQQVTLSCSPISGHRSVSWYQQTPGQGLQFLFEYFSETQRNKGNFPGRFSGRQFSNSRSEMNVSTLELGDSALYLCASSLKQGNTGELFFGEGSRLTVL.

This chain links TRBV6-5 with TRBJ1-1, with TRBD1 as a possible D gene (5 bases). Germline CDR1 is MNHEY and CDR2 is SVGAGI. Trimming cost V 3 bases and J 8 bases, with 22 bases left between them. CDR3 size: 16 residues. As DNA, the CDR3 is TGTGCCAGCAGTTATGGGACGGCGGGGTACGGGGACGAAGCTTTCTTT. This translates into CASSYGTAGYGDEAFF.

The CDR3 here is CASSAQVSYNEQFF. In DNA form, the CDR3 reads TGTGCCAGCAGTGCACAGGTCTCCTACAATGAGCAGTTCTTC. The chain uses TRBV2 and TRBJ2-1, with TRBD1 as a possible D gene (5 bases). V was trimmed by 4 bases and J by 0 bases, leaving 7 bases between them. This CDR3 is built from 14 residues. The germline V gene has CDR1 SNHLY and CDR2 FYNNEI.

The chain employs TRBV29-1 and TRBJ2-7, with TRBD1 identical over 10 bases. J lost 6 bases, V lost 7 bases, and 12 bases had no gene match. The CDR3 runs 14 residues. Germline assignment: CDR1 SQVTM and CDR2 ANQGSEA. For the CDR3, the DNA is TGCAGCGGGGACAGGGGACTCTTACTTGGCGAGCAGTACTTC. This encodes CSGDRGLLLGEQYF.

CDR3 nucleotide sequence: TGTGCCAGCAGCTTAATAGGGGACACTGAAGCTTTCTTT. This translates into CASSLIGDTEAFF. The chain recombines TRBV7-2 with TRBJ1-1; maybe TRBD1 (5 bases). Germline CDR1 is SGHTA and CDR2 is FQGNSA. The CDR3 loop spans 13 amino acids. V shed 2 bases and J shed 3 bases, with 7 bases lying between them. Complete variable domain (other parts from reference TRBV7-2 and TRBJ1-1): GAGVSQSPSNKVTEKGKDVELRCDPISGHTALYWYRQSLGQGLEFLIYFQGNSAPDKSGLPSDRFSAERTGGSVSTLTIQRTQQEDSAVYLCASSLIGDTEAFFGQGTRLTVV.

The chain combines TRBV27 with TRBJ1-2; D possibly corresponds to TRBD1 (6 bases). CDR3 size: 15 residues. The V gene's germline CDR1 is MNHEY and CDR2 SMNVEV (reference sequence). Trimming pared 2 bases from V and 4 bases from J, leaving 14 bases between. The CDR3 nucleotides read TGTGCCAGCAGTTTAGGGGCCCAGGGGCCCTATGGCTACACCTTC. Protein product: CASSLGAQGPYGYTF.

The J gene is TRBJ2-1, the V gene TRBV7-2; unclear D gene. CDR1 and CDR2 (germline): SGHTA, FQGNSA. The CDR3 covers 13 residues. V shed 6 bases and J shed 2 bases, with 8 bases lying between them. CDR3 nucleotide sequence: TGTGCCAGCAGGAAAACTACCTACAATGAGCAGTTCTTC. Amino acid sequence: CASRKTTYNEQFF.

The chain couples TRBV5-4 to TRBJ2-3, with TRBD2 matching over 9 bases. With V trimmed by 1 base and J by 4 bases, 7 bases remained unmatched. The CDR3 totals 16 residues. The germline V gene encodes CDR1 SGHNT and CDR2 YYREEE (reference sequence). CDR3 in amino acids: CASSLQRGASADTQYF. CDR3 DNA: TGTGCCAGCAGCTTGCAGCGGGGGGCCTCGGCAGATACGCAGTATTTT.

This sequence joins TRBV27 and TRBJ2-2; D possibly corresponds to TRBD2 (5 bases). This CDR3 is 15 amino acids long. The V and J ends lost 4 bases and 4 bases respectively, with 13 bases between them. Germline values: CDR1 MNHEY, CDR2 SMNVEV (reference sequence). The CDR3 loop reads CASSSSQRSTGELFF. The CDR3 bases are TGTGCCAGCAGTTCTTCCCAGCGGAGCACCGGGGAGCTGTTTTTT.

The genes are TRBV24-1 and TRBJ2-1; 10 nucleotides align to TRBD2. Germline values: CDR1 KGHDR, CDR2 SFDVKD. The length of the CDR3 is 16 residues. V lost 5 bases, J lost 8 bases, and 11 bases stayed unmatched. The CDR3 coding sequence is TGTGCCACCAGTGCCAAGCGGGAGGGCCGCACGGATGAGCAGTTCTTC. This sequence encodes CATSAKREGRTDEQFF.

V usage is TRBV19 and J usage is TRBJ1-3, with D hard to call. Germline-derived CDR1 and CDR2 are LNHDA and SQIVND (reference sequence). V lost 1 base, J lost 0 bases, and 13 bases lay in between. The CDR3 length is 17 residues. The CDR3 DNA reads TGTGCCAGTAGTATAGGGTACAGTTCGAGCTCTGGAAACACCATATATTTT. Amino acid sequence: CASSIGYSSSSGNTIYF.

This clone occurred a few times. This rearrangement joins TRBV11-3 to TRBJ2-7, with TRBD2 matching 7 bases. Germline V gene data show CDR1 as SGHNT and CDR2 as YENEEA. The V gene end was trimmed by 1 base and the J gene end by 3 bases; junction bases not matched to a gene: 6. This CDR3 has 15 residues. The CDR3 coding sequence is TGTGCCAGCAGCTTAGTGGCTAGCGGATACTACGAGCAGTACTTC. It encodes CASSLVASGYYEQYF.

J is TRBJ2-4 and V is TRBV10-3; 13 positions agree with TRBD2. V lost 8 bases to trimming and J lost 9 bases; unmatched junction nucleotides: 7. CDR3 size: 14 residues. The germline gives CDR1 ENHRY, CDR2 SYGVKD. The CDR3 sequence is CAISPGLAGSIQYF. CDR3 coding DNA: TGTGCCATCTCGCCGGGACTAGCGGGAAGCATTCAGTACTTC.

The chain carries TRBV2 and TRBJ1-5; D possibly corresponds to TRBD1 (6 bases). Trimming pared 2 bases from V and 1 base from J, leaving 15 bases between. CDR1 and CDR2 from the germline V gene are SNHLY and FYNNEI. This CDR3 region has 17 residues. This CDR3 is CASSERAGALSNQPQHF. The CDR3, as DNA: TGTGCCAGCAGTGAAAGAGCGGGGGCGCTGAGCAATCAGCCCCAGCATTTT. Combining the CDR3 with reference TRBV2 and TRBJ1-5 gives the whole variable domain EPEVTQTPSHQVTQMGQEVILRCVPISNHLYFYWYRQILGQKVEFLVSFYNNEISEKSEIFDDQFSVERPDGSNFTLKIRSTKLEDSAMYFCASSERAGALSNQPQHFGDGTRLSIL.

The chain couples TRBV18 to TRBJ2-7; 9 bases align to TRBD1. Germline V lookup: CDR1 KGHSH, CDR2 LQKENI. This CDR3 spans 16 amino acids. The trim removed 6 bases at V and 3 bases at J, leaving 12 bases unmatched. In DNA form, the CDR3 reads TGTGCCAGCTCCCCTGACAGGGGGAGTTCTTTCTACGAGCAGTACTTC. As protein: CASSPDRGSSFYEQYF.